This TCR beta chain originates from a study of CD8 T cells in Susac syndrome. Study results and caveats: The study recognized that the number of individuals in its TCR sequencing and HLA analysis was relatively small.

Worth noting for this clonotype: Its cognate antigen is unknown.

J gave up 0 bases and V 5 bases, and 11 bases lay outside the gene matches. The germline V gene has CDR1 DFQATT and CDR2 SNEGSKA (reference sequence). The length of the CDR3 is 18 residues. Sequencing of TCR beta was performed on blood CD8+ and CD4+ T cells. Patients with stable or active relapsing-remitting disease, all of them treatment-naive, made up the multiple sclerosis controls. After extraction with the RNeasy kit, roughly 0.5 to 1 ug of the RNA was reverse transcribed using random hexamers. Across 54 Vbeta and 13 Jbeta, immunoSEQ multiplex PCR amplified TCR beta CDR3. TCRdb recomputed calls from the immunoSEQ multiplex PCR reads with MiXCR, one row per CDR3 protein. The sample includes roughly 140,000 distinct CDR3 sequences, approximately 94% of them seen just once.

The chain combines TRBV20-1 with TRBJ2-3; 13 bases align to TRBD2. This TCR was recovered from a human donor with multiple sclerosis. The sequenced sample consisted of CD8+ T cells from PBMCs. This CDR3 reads CSAAAGTSGVSSTDTQYF. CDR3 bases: TGCAGTGCTGCGGCCGGGACTAGCGGGGTCTCTAGCACAGATACGCAGTATTTT.